This record looks at one TCR beta chain sequence and its context. Produced via immunoSEQ multiplex PCR; TCRdb's table is partial and in-frame only. The sample contains about 51,000 clones, 75% to 80% of which appear only once. The CDR3 totals 13 residues. The germline V gene has CDR1 MDHEN and CDR2 SYDVKM. V lost 6 bases to trimming and J lost 7 bases, with 12 bases between them. This specimen belongs to a study of radiotherapy plus CTLA-4 blockade in lung cancer. The genes are TRBV28 and TRBJ2-2, with a weak D call TRBD1 (5 bases). This TCR came from a human donor with non-small cell lung cancer whose response to radiotherapy plus ipilimumab could not be evaluated. Specimen: peripheral blood, collected from a patient treated with radiotherapy plus ipilimumab. In nucleotides, the CDR3 is TGTGCCAGCAGCCGTCACAGGATCGGGGAGCTGTTTTTT. It encodes CASSRHRIGELFF.